Shown below are 26 T cell receptor beta chains from a single sample sequenced in a study of T cells in Graves' hyperthyroidism and ophthalmopathy. The source material, RNA transcripts, was used to amplify TCR beta CDR3 regions. With the HTBI primer set, the TCR CDR3 went through a first round of RT-PCR. TCRdb reanalysed the multiplex PCR reads using MiXCR and keeps one entry per CDR3 protein. The table includes about 540,000 distinct CDR3 sequences, 46% detected once. Sequencing input: peripheral blood or thyroid tissue (not recorded which). These receptors came from a young woman with Graves' hyperthyroidism.

This clonotype was seen ten or more times. This chain joins TRBV29-1 and TRBJ2-7; 14 bases align to TRBD2. Germline CDR1 is SQVTM and CDR2 is ANQGSEA. Trimming removed 6 bases from V and 7 bases from J; junction bases left unmatched: 2. This CDR3 region has 12 residues. Here the CDR3 reads CSVGLAGEEQYF. CDR3 in DNA: TGCAGCGTGGGACTAGCGGGAGAAGAGCAGTACTTC.

In its sample, this clonotype was seen many times. V usage is TRBV2 and J usage is TRBJ1-2, with D unresolved. CDR1 and CDR2 from the germline V gene are SNHLY and FYNNEI. This CDR3 has 12 residues. The V gene lost 3 bases and the J gene lost 6 bases, with 8 bases spanning the gap. In nucleotides, the CDR3 is TGTGCCAGCAGTGAGGGAACGGATGGCTACACCTTC. This encodes CASSEGTDGYTF.

This clonotype was detected only once. The J gene is TRBJ1-6, the V gene TRBV2, with D perhaps TRBD1 (5 bases). Trimming removed 8 bases from V and 14 bases from J, with 13 bases in between. From germline, CDR1 is SNHLY and CDR2 FYNNEI. The CDR3 is 11 amino acids. The DNA for the CDR3 is TGTGCCAGCCGGTCCGGGGGATCCCTCCACTTT. The encoded protein is CASRSGGSLHF.

This clonotype was counted many times. The chain is built from TRBV7-9 and TRBJ2-6, with 7 bases fitting TRBD1. This CDR3 is 16 amino acids long. Trimming cost V 4 bases and J 0 bases; bases outside gene matches: 3. CDR1 is SEHNR and CDR2 is FQNEAQ in the germline V gene (reference sequence). The CDR3 DNA sequence: TGTGCCAGCAGCTCCGACAGGGACTCTGGGGCCAACGTCCTGACTTTC. Amino acid sequence: CASSSDRDSGANVLTF.

V and J are TRBV2 and TRBJ1-5, with no clear D. The CDR3 contains 13 residues. CDR1 and CDR2 (germline): SNHLY, FYNNEI. Trimming shortened V by 6 bases and J by 7 bases, and 13 bases separated the two germline ends. The CDR3 DNA reads TGTGCCAGCAGCCAGAGTCGGGGACAGCCCCAGCATTTT. Translating gives CASSQSRGQPQHF. Combining the CDR3 with reference TRBV2 and TRBJ1-5 gives the whole variable domain EPEVTQTPSHQVTQMGQEVILRCVPISNHLYFYWYRQILGQKVEFLVSFYNNEISEKSEIFDDQFSVERPDGSNFTLKIRSTKLEDSAMYFCASSQSRGQPQHFGDGTRLSIL.

This clonotype was detected many times. The chain combines TRBV10-3 with TRBJ1-2, with TRBD1 matching over 10 bases. This CDR3 contains 17 residues. Germline V gene sequence: CDR1 ENHRY, CDR2 SYGVKD. V was clipped by 0 bases and J by 5 bases; unmatched bases: 9. CDR3 DNA sequence: TGTGCCATCAGTGAGTCCTCTCGTGACAGGGGGCAGTATGGCTACACCTTC. Translated, it gives CAISESSRDRGQYGYTF.

This clonotype showed up many times. J is TRBJ2-5 and V is TRBV29-1, with D unclear. CDR3 length: 14 residues. Germline CDR1 and CDR2: SQVTM and ANQGSEA. Trimming took off 3 bases at V and 0 bases at J, with 11 bases between the two ends. The CDR3 spells CSVDTGTYQETQYF. The CDR3 nucleotides read TGCAGCGTTGATACGGGCACGTACCAAGAGACCCAGTACTTC. Full variable domain (remainder filled in from reference TRBV29-1 and TRBJ2-5): SAVISQKPSRDICQRGTSLTIQCQVDSQVTMMFWYRQQPGQSLTLIATANQGSEATYESGFVIDKFPISRPNLTFSTLTVSNMSPEDSSIYLCSVDTGTYQETQYFGPGTRLLVL.

The V and J genes are TRBV29-1 and TRBJ1-2; D may be TRBD1 (6 bases). Trimming stripped 7 bases from V and 6 bases from J, with 15 bases between. Germline V CDR1 and CDR2: SQVTM, ANQGSEA. The CDR3 totals 12 residues. The DNA for the CDR3 is TGCAGCGAGACAGGACGGGATGATGGCTACACCTTC. Amino acids: CSETGRDDGYTF.

In its sample, this clonotype was seen many times. The chain has TRBV2 and TRBJ1-5, with no clear D. The CDR3 covers 16 residues. Per germline, CDR1 SNHLY and CDR2 FYNNEI. V shed 2 bases and J shed 1 base, with 12 bases lying between them. The CDR3 spells CASSEWGRGSNQPQHF. The CDR3 DNA reads as TGTGCCAGCAGTGAATGGGGTCGGGGAAGCAATCAGCCCCAGCATTTT.

The chain carries TRBV10-3 and TRBJ1-5; possible D gene TRBD1, 5 bases. The CDR3 runs 12 residues. Trimming left V 11 bases short and J 8 bases short, with 16 bases between. The germline V gene encodes CDR1 ENHRY and CDR2 SYGVKD. The CDR3: CAAREGYEPQHF. DNA for the CDR3: TGTGCCGCGAGAGAGGGGTATGAGCCCCAGCATTTT.

The V call is TRBV2, the J call TRBJ2-5; TRBD2 agrees at 12 bases. CDR1 SNHLY and CDR2 FYNNEI come from the germline V gene. CDR3 length equals 13 residues. The V gene end was trimmed by 6 bases and the J gene end by 10 bases; junction bases not matched to a gene: 6. CDR3 sequence (DNA): TGTGCCAGCAGATTGACTAGCGGGAGTGTCCAGTACTTC. It specifies CASRLTSGSVQYF.

The CDR3 DNA sequence: TGTGCCACCAGTGACAAACAGGGGGGCGGCACTGAAGCTTTCTTT. Encoded protein: CATSDKQGGGTEAFF. The J gene is TRBJ1-1, the V gene TRBV24-1; 8 nucleotides align to TRBD1. This CDR3 is 15 amino acids long. Losses at the gene ends were 4 bases for V and 4 bases for J; bases not matched to a gene: 7. Germline V lookup: CDR1 KGHDR, CDR2 SFDVKD.

This clonotype came up many times. V and J are TRBV2 and TRBJ1-5; 7 nucleotides agree with TRBD1. Per germline, CDR1 SNHLY and CDR2 FYNNEI. V gave up 6 bases and J gave up 6 bases; unmatched junction bases: 8. The CDR3 has 14 amino acids. The CDR3 bases are TGTGCCAGCAGACAGGGGCCACGGCGTCAGCCCCAGCATTTT. It translates to CASRQGPRRQPQHF.

There are a few counts of this clonotype. The chain couples TRBV7-2 to TRBJ2-2, with TRBD1 identical over 8 bases. V lost 1 base, J lost 4 bases, and 5 bases stayed unmatched. Germline-derived CDR1 and CDR2 are SGHTA and FQGNSA. CDR3 size: 16 residues. Here the CDR3 DNA reads TGTGCCAGCAGCTTAGGGGGACAGGCGCGCACCGGGGAGCTGTTTTTT. Translated, it gives CASSLGGQARTGELFF.

The chain carries TRBV2 and TRBJ2-7, with 7 bases aligning to TRBD1. CDR1 and CDR2 from the germline V gene are SNHLY and FYNNEI. V lost 0 bases, J lost 3 bases, and 11 bases stayed unmatched. This CDR3 is 17 amino acids long. Here the CDR3 reads CASSEAGTANYGYEQYF. DNA for the CDR3: TGTGCCAGCAGTGAAGCTGGGACAGCCAACTATGGCTACGAGCAGTACTTC. Together with reference TRBV2 and TRBJ2-7, the CDR3 gives the full variable domain: EPEVTQTPSHQVTQMGQEVILRCVPISNHLYFYWYRQILGQKVEFLVSFYNNEISEKSEIFDDQFSVERPDGSNFTLKIRSTKLEDSAMYFCASSEAGTANYGYEQYFGPGTRLTVT.

The CDR3 spells CAISGGSAPGTSGSYQETQYF. The CDR3 coding sequence is TGTGCCATCAGTGGCGGGAGTGCCCCCGGGACTAGCGGTTCGTACCAAGAGACCCAGTACTTC. The rearrangement joins TRBV10-3 to TRBJ2-5; 11 bases match TRBD2. The CDR3 contains 21 residues. V lost 4 bases to trimming and J lost 0 bases; unmatched junction nucleotides: 19. In germline, CDR1 is ENHRY, CDR2 SYGVKD.

In its sample, this clonotype was seen once. The gene calls are TRBV9 and TRBJ1-1, with TRBD1 matching over 10 bases. The CDR3 has 16 amino acids. V dropped 5 bases and J dropped 1; count of bases not matched to a gene: 8. Germline lookup yields CDR1 SGDLS and CDR2 YYNGEE. CDR3 sequence (DNA): TGTGCCAGCAGAGTTCCCGGGACAGGGGCGAACACTGAAGCTTTCTTT. Translation: CASRVPGTGANTEAFF.

This sequence joins TRBV25-1 and TRBJ1-5, with a possible D match to TRBD1 (5 bases). The germline gives CDR1 MGHDK, CDR2 SYGVNS. The CDR3 extends over 17 amino acids. Trimming took 5 bases from V and 2 from J, leaving 19 bases between them. CDR3 DNA: TGTGCCAGCAGTCTCACCCAGGGTCCCATCTGCAATCAGCCCCAGCATTTT. Translation: CASSLTQGPICNQPQHF.

The DNA for the CDR3 is TGCAGCGTGGCGCATGGGGAGACCCAGTACTTC. Residues: CSVAHGETQYF. The gene calls are TRBV29-1 and TRBJ2-5; no clear D. From germline, CDR1 is SQVTM and CDR2 ANQGSEA. The V end lost 6 bases, the J end lost 5 bases, and 10 bases lay between the germline ends. CDR3 length: 11 amino acids.

This clonotype was seen repeatedly, ten times or more. The V call is TRBV24-1, the J call TRBJ1-2, with D possibly being TRBD1 (5 bases). Germline lookup yields CDR1 KGHDR and CDR2 SFDVKD. V was clipped by 5 bases and J by 5 bases, with 14 bases between them. The CDR3 is made up of 14 amino acids. CDR3 in DNA: TGTGCCACCAGTGCTGACGGCGAGGGGTATGGCTACACCTTC. This gives the protein CATSADGEGYGYTF.

This clonotype has more than one count but fewer than ten. The V and J genes are TRBV12-3 or TRBV12-4 and TRBJ1-6; D call uncertain. The CDR3 covers 16 residues. V was pared by 4 bases and J by 5 bases, with 15 bases between. The CDR3 DNA follows: TGTGCCAGCAGTTCCCGAGGAAGGGCCAATAATTCACCCCTCCACTTT. Protein sequence: CASSSRGRANNSPLHF.

The chain employs TRBV7-8 and TRBJ1-5; 7 bases fit TRBD1. Germline CDR1 is SGHVS and CDR2 is FQNEAQ. CDR3 length equals 17 residues. Trimming at V came to 2 bases and at J to 6 bases, leaving 13 bases not matched to a gene. Written as DNA, the CDR3 is TGTGCCAGCAGCTTAACGGGGAAGACAGGGAAGGGTCAGCCCCAGCATTTT. Protein product: CASSLTGKTGKGQPQHF. Full variable domain (rest looked up from reference TRBV7-8 and TRBJ1-5): GAGVSQSPRYKVAKRGQDVALRCDPISGHVSLFWYQQALGQGPEFLTYFQNEAQLDKSGLPSDRFFAERPEGSVSTLKIQRTQQEDSAVYLCASSLTGKTGKGQPQHFGDGTRLSIL.

This clonotype was counted ten times or more. This chain connects TRBV20-1 to TRBJ1-1; 7 bases line up with TRBD1. V trimming: 1 base; J trimming: 0 bases; junction bases outside the gene matches: 5. This CDR3 comprises 15 residues. Germline CDR1 and CDR2: DFQATT and SNEGSKA (reference sequence). The CDR3 is CSARGQGTMNTEAFF. CDR3 in DNA: TGCAGTGCTAGAGGACAGGGAACAATGAACACTGAAGCTTTCTTT.

This clonotype was picked up many times. V is TRBV7-9 and J is TRBJ1-4, with D unclear. With 5 bases removed from V and 8 bases from J, the gap between germline ends came to 15 bases. This CDR3 spans 14 amino acids. In germline, CDR1 is SEHNR, CDR2 FQNEAQ (reference sequence). The CDR3 bases are TGTGCCAGCAGCACCGACCCGTTTCGGGAAAAACTGTTTTTT. Translated: CASSTDPFREKLFF.

This clonotype has a handful of counts. No DNA is shown, since the ends of the CDR3 on it are uncertain; the CDR3 is the one TCRdb lists. The rearrangement uses TRBV12-3 or TRBV12-4 and TRBJ1-5. The CDR3 region is 15 residues in length, termini included. The CDR3 protein is CASSTSIYSNQPQHF.

The chain employs TRBV2 and TRBJ1-1; 10 nucleotides line up with TRBD1. Unmatched junction bases numbered 5, after V lost 6 bases and J lost 7 bases. The CDR3 is made up of 13 amino acids. Looked up from germline, CDR1 is SNHLY and CDR2 is FYNNEI. Here the CDR3 reads CASRPDRGNEAFF. CDR3 coding DNA: TGTGCCAGCAGGCCGGACAGGGGGAATGAAGCTTTCTTT.